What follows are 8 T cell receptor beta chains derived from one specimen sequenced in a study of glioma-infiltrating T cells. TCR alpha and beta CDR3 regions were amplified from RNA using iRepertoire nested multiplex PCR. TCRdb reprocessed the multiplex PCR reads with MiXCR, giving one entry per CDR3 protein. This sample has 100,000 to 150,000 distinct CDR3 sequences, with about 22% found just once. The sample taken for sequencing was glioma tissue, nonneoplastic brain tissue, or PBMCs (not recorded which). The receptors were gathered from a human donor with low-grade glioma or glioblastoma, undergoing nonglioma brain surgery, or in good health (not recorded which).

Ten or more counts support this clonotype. The CDR3 region has the DNA TGCGCCAGCAGCCAAGATATCGGGACCACCTATGGCTACACCTTC. Amino acid sequence: CASSQDIGTTYGYTF. The V gene is TRBV4-1, the J gene TRBJ1-2, with a weak D call TRBD1 (5 bases). V was pared by 0 bases and J by 4 bases, with 12 bases between. This CDR3 is built from 15 residues. CDR1 and CDR2 from the germline V gene are MGHRA and YSYEKL.

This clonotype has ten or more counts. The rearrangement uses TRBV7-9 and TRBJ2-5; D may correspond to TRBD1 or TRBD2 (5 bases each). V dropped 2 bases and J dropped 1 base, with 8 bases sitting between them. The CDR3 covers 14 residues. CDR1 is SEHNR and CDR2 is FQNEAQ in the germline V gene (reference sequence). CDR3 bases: TGTGCCAGCAGCTTACCGGGACCCCAAGAGACCCAGTACTTC. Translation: CASSLPGPQETQYF.

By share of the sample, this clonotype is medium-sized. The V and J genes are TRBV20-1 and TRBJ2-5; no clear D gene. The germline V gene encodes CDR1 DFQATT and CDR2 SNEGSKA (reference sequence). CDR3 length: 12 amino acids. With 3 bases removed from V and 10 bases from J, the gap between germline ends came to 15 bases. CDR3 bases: TGCAGTGCTAGCTCGGACCCGCTAGACCAGTACTTC. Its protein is CSASSDPLDQYF.

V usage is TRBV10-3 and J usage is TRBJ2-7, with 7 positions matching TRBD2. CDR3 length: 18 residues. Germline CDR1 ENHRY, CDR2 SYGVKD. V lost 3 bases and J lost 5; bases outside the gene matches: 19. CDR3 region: CAISDPAGQRGTPNEQYV. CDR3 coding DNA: TGTGCCATCAGTGATCCTGCGGGCCAGCGGGGTACCCCCAACGAGCAGTACGTC.

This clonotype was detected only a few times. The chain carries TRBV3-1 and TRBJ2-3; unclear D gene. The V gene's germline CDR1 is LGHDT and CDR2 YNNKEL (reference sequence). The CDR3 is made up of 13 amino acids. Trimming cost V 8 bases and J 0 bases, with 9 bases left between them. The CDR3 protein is CASGVLSTDTQYF. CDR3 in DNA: TGTGCCAGCGGGGTATTGAGCACAGATACGCAGTATTTT.

The CDR3 is CASTKQGASTEAFF. Here the CDR3 DNA reads TGTGCCAGCACCAAACAGGGGGCCTCCACTGAAGCTTTCTTT. The chain is built from TRBV9 and TRBJ1-1; 9 bases agree with TRBD1. The V gene end was trimmed by 6 bases and the J gene end by 4 bases; junction bases not matched to a gene: 7. Per germline, CDR1 SGDLS and CDR2 YYNGEE. There are 14 residues in the CDR3.

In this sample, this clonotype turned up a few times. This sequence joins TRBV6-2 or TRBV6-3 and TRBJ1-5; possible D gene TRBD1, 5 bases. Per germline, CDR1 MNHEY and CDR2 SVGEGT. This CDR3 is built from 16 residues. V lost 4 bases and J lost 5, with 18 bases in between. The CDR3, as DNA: TGTGCCAGCAGTTCGGCAGGGAGCCCTCCCTATCAGCCCCAGCATTTT. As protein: CASSSAGSPPYQPQHF.

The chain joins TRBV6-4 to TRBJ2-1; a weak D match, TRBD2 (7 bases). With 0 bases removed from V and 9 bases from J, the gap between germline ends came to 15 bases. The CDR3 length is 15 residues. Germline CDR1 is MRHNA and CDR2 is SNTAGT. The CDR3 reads CASSDSGGASVEQFF. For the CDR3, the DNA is TGTGCCAGCAGTGACTCTGGGGGGGCCTCGGTTGAGCAGTTCTTC.